This TCR beta chain was recovered during a study of blood T cell repertoires in COVID-19. Study information: The United States, Italy and Spain supplied acute and convalescent COVID-19 samples. The cDNA or gDNA used as material had been derived from T cells, B-cell-depleted T cells, or PBMCs.

The CDR3 is 16 residues long. Germline loops: CDR1 MGHDK, CDR2 SYGVNS. The V gene lost 0 bases and the J gene lost 4 bases, with 15 bases spanning the gap. Methods used by the authors: Using reference gene primer amplification, nucleated cell counts were estimated. Profiling relied on immunoSEQ multiplex PCR, and the TCRdb table lists in-frame clones only, not all of them. That table is the source of V, J and clone size, and D and trimming were worked out from the DNA. The data show roughly 69,000 clones, nearly 90% seen once. Sequenced: peripheral blood. The TCR originated in a man aged 50 to 59 with acute or convalescent COVID-19. The V and J genes are TRBV25-1 and TRBJ1-2; weak D call: TRBD1 (6 bases). CDR3 in DNA: TGTGCCAGCAGTGAATACTTCCTGGAGGACAGCTATGGCTACACCTTC. This encodes CASSEYFLEDSYGYTF.